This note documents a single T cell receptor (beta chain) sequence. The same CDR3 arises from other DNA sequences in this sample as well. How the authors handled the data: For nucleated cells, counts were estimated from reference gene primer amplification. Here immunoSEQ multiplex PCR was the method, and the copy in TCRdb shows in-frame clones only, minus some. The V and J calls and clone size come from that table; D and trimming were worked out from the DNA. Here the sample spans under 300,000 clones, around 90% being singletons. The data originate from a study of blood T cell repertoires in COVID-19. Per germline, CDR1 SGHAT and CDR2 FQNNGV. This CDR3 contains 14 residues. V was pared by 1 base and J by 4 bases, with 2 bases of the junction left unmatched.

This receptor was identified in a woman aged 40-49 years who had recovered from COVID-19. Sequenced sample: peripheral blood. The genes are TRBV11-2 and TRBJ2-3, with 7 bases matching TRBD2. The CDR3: CASSLGLAADTQYF. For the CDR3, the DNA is TGTGCCAGCAGCTTAGGACTAGCCGCAGATACGCAGTATTTT.